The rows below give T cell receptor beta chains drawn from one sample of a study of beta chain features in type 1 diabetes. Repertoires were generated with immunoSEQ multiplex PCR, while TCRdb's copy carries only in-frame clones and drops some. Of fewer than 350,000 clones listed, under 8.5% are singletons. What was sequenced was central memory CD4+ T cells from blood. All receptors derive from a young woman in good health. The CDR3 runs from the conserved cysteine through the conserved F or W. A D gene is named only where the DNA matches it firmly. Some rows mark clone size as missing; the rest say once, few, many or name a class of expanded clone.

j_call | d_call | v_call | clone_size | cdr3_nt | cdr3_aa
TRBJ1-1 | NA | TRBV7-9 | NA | TGTGCCAGCAGCTTAGAGGCGGAAGCTTTCTTT | CASSLEAEAFF
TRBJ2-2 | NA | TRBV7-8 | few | TGTGCCAGCAGCTTAGACTTTAACACAGTAAACACCGGGGAGCTGTTTTTT | CASSLDFNTVNTGELFF
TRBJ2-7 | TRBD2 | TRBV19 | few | TGTGCCAGTAGCATTCCGGGGGGGAAAACCTACGAGCAGTACTTC | CASSIPGGKTYEQYF
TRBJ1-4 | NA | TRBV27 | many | TGTGCCAGCAGTCGCAGGGACGCTGAAAAACTGTTTTTT | CASSRRDAEKLFF
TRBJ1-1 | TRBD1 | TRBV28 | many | TGTGCCAGCAGTAATGGACAGGGTGGAACTGAAGCTTTCTTT | CASSNGQGGTEAFF
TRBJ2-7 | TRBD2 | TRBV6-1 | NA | TGTGCCAGCTGTTCTGCCGGGACTAGGGTCTACGAGCAGTACTTC | CASCSAGTRVYEQYF
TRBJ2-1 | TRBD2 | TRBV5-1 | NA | TGCGCCAGCAGGAGCTCTAGCGGGTACAATGAGCAGTTCTTC | CASRSSSGYNEQFF
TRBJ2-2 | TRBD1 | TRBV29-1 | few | TGCAGCGTCTTCCCGACAGGGGCGAACACCGGGGAGCTGTTTTTT | CSVFPTGANTGELFF
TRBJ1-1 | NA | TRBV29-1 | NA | TGCAGCGTTGATAAGGATATGAACACTGAAGCTTTCTTT | CSVDKDMNTEAFF
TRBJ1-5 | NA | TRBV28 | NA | TGTGCCAGCAGTTTATTCCTCCCAAATCAGCCCCAGCATTTT | CASSLFLPNQPQHF
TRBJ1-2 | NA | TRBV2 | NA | TGTGCCAGCAGTGAAGCGGGTTACCGGGGCGGCTACACCTTC | CASSEAGYRGGYTF
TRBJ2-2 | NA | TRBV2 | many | TGTGCCAGCAGTCGAGACGGGGAGCTGTTTTTT | CASSRDGELFF
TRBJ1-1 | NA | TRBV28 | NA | TGTGCCAGCACCTCGAGGGGGGGGGCACAAACTGAAGCTTTCTTT | CASTSRGGAQTEAFF
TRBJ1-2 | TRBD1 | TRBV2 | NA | TGTGCCAGCAACGGCCGGGACAGCCACTATGGCTACACCTTC | CASNGRDSHYGYTF
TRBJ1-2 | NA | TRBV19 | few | TGTGCCAGTAGTATACGCGACGAAAACCTCTATGGCTACACCTTC | CASSIRDENLYGYTF
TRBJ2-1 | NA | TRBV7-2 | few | TGTGCCAGCAGCCAAGGACAGAACAATGAGCAGTTCTTC | CASSQGQNNEQFF
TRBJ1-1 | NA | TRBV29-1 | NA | TGCAGCGTTGAGTCCCAGACGCACGTTGAAGCTTTCTTT | CSVESQTHVEAFF